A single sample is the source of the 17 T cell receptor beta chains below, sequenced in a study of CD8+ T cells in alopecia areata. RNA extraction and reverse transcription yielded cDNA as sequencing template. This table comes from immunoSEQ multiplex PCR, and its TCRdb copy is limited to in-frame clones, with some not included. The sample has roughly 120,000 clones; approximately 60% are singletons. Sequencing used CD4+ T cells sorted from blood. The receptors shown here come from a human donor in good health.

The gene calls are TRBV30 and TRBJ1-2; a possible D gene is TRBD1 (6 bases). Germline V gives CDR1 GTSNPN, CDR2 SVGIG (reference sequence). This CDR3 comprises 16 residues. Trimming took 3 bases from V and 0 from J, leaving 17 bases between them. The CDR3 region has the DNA TGTGCCTGGAGAGCCCGACGGGGGGCTACTAACTATGGCTACACCTTC. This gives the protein CAWRARRGATNYGYTF.

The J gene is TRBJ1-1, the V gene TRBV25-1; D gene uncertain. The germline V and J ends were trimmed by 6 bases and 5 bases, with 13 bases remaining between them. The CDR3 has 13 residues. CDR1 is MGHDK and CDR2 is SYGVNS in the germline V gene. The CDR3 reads CASSLAPGTEAFF. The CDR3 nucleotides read TGTGCCAGCAGCTTAGCCCCGGGGACTGAAGCTTTCTTT.

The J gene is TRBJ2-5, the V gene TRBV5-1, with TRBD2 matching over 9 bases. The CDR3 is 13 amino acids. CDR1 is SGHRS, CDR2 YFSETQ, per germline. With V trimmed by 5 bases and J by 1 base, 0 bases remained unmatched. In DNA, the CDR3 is TGCGCCAGCAGGACTAGCGGCCAAGAGACCCAGTACTTC. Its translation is CASRTSGQETQYF. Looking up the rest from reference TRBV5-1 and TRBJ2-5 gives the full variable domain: KAGVTQTPRYLIKTRGQQVTLSCSPISGHRSVSWYQQTPGQGLQFLFEYFSETQRNKGNFPGRFSGRQFSNSRSEMNVSTLELGDSALYLCASRTSGQETQYFGPGTRLLVL.

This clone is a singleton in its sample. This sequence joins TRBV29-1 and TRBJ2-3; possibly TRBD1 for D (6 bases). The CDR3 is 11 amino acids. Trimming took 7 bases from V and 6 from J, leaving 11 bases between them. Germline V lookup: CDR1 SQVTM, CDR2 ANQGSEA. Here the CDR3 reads CSATRGDTQYF. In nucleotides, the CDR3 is TGCAGCGCTACGAGGGGGGATACGCAGTATTTT.

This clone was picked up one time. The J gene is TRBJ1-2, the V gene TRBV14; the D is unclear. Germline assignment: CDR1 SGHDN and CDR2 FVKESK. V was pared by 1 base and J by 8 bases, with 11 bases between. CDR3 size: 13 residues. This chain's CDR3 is CASSQGGSRGYTF. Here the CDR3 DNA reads TGTGCCAGCAGCCAAGGAGGTTCGAGAGGCTACACCTTC.

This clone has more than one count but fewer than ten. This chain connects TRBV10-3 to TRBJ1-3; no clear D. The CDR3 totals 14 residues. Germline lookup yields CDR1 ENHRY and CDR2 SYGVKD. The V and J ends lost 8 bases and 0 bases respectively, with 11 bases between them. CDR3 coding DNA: TGTGCCATCCGAAGTTCTAGCTCTGGAAACACCATATATTTT. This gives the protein CAIRSSSSGNTIYF.

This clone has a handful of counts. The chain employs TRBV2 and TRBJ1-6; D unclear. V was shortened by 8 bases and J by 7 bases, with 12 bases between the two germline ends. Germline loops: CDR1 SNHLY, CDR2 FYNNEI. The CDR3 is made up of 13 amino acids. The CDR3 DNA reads TGTGCCAGCGCCGGGTCGAGGAATTCACCCCTCCACTTT. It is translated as CASAGSRNSPLHF.

The CDR3 sequence: CASSLVSQETQYF. CDR3 bases: TGTGCCAGCAGCTTAGTCAGTCAAGAGACCCAGTACTTC. The chain has TRBV7-9 and TRBJ2-5; D call uncertain. V lost 1 base and J 2 bases, leaving 5 bases between the germline ends. The CDR3 extends over 13 amino acids. Germline CDR1 SEHNR, CDR2 FQNEAQ (reference sequence).

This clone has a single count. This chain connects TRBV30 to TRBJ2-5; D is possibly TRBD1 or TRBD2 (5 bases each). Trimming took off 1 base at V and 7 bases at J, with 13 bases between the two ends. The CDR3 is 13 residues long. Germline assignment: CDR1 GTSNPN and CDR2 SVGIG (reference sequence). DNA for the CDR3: TGTGCCTGGAGTGCCGAGGGGTCGGGGACCCAGTACTTC. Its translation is CAWSAEGSGTQYF.

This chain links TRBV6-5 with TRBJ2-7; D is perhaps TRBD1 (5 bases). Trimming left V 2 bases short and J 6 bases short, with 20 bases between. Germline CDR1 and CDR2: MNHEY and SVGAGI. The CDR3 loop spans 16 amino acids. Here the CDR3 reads CASSYGMWQGKPEQYF. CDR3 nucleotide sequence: TGTGCCAGCAGTTACGGAATGTGGCAGGGAAAGCCCGAGCAGTACTTC.

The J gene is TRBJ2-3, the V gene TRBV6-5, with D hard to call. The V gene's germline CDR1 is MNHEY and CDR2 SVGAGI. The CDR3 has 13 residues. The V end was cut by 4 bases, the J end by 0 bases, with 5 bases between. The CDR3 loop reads CASSSPSTDTQYF. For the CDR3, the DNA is TGTGCCAGCAGTTCCCCGAGCACAGATACGCAGTATTTT.

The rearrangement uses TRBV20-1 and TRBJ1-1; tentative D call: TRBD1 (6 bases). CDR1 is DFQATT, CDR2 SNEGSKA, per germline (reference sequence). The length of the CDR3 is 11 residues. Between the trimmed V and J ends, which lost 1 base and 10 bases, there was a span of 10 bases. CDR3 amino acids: CSARGDRRAFF. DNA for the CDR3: TGCAGTGCTAGAGGAGACAGGAGAGCTTTCTTT.

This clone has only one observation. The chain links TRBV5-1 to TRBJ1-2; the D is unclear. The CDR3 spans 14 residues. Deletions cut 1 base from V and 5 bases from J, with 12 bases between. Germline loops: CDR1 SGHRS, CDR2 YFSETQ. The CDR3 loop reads CASSLRDGEYGYTF. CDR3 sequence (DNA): TGCGCCAGCAGCTTGCGTGACGGGGAATATGGCTACACCTTC.

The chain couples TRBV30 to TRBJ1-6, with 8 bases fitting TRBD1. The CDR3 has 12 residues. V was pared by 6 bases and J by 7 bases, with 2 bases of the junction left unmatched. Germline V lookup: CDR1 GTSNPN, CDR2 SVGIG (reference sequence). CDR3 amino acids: CACRDRNSPLHF. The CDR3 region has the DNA TGTGCCTGCCGGGACAGGAATTCACCCCTCCACTTT.

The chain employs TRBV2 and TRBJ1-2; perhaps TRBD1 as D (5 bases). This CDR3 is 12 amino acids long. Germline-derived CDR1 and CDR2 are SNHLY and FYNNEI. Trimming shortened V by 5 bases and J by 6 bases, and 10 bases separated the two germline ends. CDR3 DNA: TGTGCCAGCAGTCGGGGGTCGAATGGCTACACCTTC. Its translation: CASSRGSNGYTF.

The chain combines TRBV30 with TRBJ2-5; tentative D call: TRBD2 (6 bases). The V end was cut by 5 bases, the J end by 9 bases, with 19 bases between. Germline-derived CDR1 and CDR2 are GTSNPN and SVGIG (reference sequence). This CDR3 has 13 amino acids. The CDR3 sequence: CAWGGVGDASQYF. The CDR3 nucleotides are TGTGCCTGGGGAGGGGTAGGCGACGCGTCCCAGTACTTC.

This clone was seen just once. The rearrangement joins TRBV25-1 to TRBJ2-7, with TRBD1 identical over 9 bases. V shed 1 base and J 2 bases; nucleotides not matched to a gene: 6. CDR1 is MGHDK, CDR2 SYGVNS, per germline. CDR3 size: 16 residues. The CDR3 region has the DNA TGTGCCAGCAGTGAATCGGCGGGACAGGGTGCCTACGAGCAGTACTTC. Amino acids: CASSESAGQGAYEQYF.